Listed below are T cell receptor beta chains from one sample, sequenced in a study of shared clonotypes between healthy human individuals. Libraries were prepared by immunoSEQ multiplex PCR; TCRdb keeps only in-frame clonotypes and omits some of them. In the table there are some 1 million clones, under 80% of which are singletons. The sample comprised memory CD4+ T cells sorted from blood. The receptor source for this set is a man aged 18-30 years in good health. Each CDR3 is given with its conserved first and last residue. The order of the fields is clone size, J gene, CDR3 length, D gene, V gene, CDR3 protein, CDR3 DNA. The D gene is left open where the match is weak. Clone size is shown for a subset of rows, as once, few, many or a class of expanded clone.

.,TRBJ1-3,15,.,TRBV6-6,CASSFPSSSGNTIYF,TGTGCCAGCAGTTTCCCCTCATCCTCTGGAAACACCATATATTTT
.,TRBJ1-1,12,.,TRBV19,CASSMGGTEAFF,TGTGCCAGTAGTATGGGGGGCACTGAAGCTTTCTTT
.,TRBJ2-2,15,.,TRBV27,CASSSGSYFTGELFF,TGTGCCAGCAGTTCTGGAAGCTATTTCACCGGGGAGCTGTTTTTT
few,TRBJ1-1,12,.,TRBV30,CAWSQGYTEAFF,TGTGCCTGGAGTCAGGGGTACACTGAAGCTTTCTTT
.,TRBJ2-6,12,.,TRBV7-6,CASSLDRNVLTF,TGTGCCAGCAGCTTGGACCGGAACGTCCTGACTTTC
once,TRBJ1-3,18,TRBD1,TRBV18,CASSPRDRVSLSGNTIYF,TGTGCCAGCTCACCCCGGGACAGGGTGTCTCTCTCTGGAAACACCATATATTTT
.,TRBJ1-2,11,.,TRBV20-1,CSVRFRRGYTF,TGCAGTGTCAGATTTCGACGGGGCTACACCTTC
.,TRBJ2-4,14,.,TRBV10-1,CASAPDSLGNIQYF,TGCGCCAGCGCTCCGGACAGCCTCGGAAACATTCAGTACTTC
.,TRBJ2-7,14,TRBD2,TRBV6-1,CASRLAGSIHEQYF,TGTGCCAGCAGACTAGCGGGAAGCATCCACGAGCAGTACTTC
.,TRBJ2-7,15,TRBD2,TRBV29-1,CSVDGGTSGTYEQYF,TGCAGCGTTGATGGGGGGACTAGCGGGACATACGAGCAGTACTTC
.,TRBJ2-1,13,TRBD2,TRBV5-1,CASSTAGGNEQFF,TGCGCCAGCAGCACGGCGGGAGGTAATGAGCAGTTCTTC
.,TRBJ2-1,17,TRBD2,TRBV13,CASSLAVGLAPTNEQFF,TGTGCCAGCAGCTTAGCGGTGGGACTAGCCCCCACGAATGAGCAGTTCTTC
.,TRBJ1-1,13,.,TRBV5-1,CASSLDRNTEAFF,TGCGCCAGCAGCTTAGACAGGAACACTGAAGCTTTCTTT
once,TRBJ2-5,11,.,TRBV5-5,CASSGQETQYF,TGTGCCAGCAGCGGCCAAGAGACCCAGTACTTC
.,TRBJ2-3,16,TRBD2,TRBV10-1,CASSEGAGGYTDTQYF,TGCGCCAGCAGTGAGGGAGCGGGGGGATACACAGATACGCAGTATTTT